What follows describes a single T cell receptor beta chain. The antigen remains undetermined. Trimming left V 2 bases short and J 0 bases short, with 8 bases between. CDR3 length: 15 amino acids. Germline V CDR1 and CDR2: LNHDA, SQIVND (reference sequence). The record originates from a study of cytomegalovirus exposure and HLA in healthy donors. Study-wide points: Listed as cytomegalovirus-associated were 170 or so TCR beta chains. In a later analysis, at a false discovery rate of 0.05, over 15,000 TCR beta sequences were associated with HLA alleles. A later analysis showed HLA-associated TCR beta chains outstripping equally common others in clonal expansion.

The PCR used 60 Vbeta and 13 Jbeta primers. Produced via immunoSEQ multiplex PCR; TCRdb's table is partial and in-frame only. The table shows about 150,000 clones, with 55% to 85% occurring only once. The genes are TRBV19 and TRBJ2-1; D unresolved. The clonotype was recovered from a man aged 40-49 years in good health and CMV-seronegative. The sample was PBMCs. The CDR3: CASSIRLVSYNEQFF. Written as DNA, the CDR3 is TGTGCCAGTAGTATACGGCTAGTCTCCTACAATGAGCAGTTCTTC.